These T cell receptor beta chains were read from a single sample in a study of cytomegalovirus exposure and HLA in healthy donors. The method was immunoSEQ multiplex PCR; TCRdb's version includes in-frame clones alone and lacks a portion of them. This repertoire shows around 210,000 clones, approximately 81% found once; its top ten account for about 0.22%. Input material: PBMCs. The receptor source for this set is a girl aged 2 to 9 in good health and CMV-seronegative. CDR3s include the opening cysteine and the closing phenylalanine or tryptophan. The D gene is left open where the match is weak. For some rows the clone size is stated as once, few or many, or as a class when expanded; others skip it.

>-|TRBV5-4|-|TRBJ2-7
TGTGCCAGCAGCTCAACCTACGAGCAGTACTTC
CASSSTYEQYF
>-|TRBV29-1|-|TRBJ1-3
TGCAGCGTCCTTACAGGGACTGGAAACACCATATATTTT
CSVLTGTGNTIYF
>few|TRBV27|-|TRBJ2-2
TGTGCCAGCAAGGACAGACCGAACACCGGGGAGCTGTTTTTT
CASKDRPNTGELFF
>-|TRBV5-6|-|TRBJ2-5
TGTGCCAGCAGCTTCCGGGGTACAGAGACCCAGTACTTC
CASSFRGTETQYF
>-|TRBV6-5|-|TRBJ1-6
TGTGCCAGCAGTTACTCGAGGGTAGGCCAACCCCTCCACTTT
CASSYSRVGQPLHF
>-|TRBV20-1|-|TRBJ2-3
TGCAGTGCTAGTTATGCGGATACGCAGTATTTT
CSASYADTQYF
>-|TRBV2|-|TRBJ1-5
TGTGCCAGCAGGGGGGGTAGGGCGAGCAATCAGCCCCAGCATTTT
CASRGGRASNQPQHF
>once|TRBV28|-|TRBJ2-5
TGTGCCAGCGATAGACAGCTGAACCAAGAGACCCAGTACTTC
CASDRQLNQETQYF
>-|TRBV4-2|TRBD2|TRBJ2-5
TGTGCCAGCAGCCAACGGGTCGGGGGGGCCGACGAGACCCAGTACTTC
CASSQRVGGADETQYF
>-|TRBV14|TRBD2|TRBJ2-1
TGTGCCAGCAGCCCGCGGGGGGCCTCCTACAATGAGCAGTTCTTC
CASSPRGASYNEQFF
>-|TRBV7-9|-|TRBJ2-5
TGTGCCAGCAGCGCTACACTAGGCGCAGAGACCCAGTACTTC
CASSATLGAETQYF
>-|TRBV29-1|TRBD1|TRBJ1-5
TGCAGCGCATCACAGGGGGCGGGTCAGCCCCAGCATTTT
CSASQGAGQPQHF
>-|TRBV5-4|-|TRBJ2-1
TGTGCCAGCAGCTTGGGTGGGGCCTTTTACAATGAGCAGTTCTTC
CASSLGGAFYNEQFF
>-|TRBV30|-|TRBJ2-7
TGTGCCTGGAGTTTAAACGGCGGGTCCTACGAGCAGTACTTC
CAWSLNGGSYEQYF
>-|TRBV30|-|TRBJ2-1
TGTGCCTGGAATCCGGAGAGCTCCTACAATGAGCAGTTCTTC
CAWNPESSYNEQFF
>-|TRBV6-1|TRBD2|TRBJ2-1
TGTGCCAGCAGTGAACTCGAAGGTTTCCTAGCGGACAATGAGCAGTTCTTC
CASSELEGFLADNEQFF
>-|TRBV18|-|TRBJ1-1
TGTGCCAGCTCACCCTCTGGCAACACTGAAGCTTTCTTT
CASSPSGNTEAFF
>-|TRBV2|TRBD1|TRBJ2-2
TGTGCCAGCACCGGGACAGACACCGGGGAGCTGTTTTTT
CASTGTDTGELFF
>-|TRBV4-1|-|TRBJ1-4
TGCGCCAGCAGCCAAGCGGTAAAACTGTTTTTT
CASSQAVKLFF
>-|TRBV2|TRBD2|TRBJ2-6
TGTGCCAGCAGTGAAGCTAGCGGGAGATCTGGGGCCAACGTCCTGACTTTC
CASSEASGRSGANVLTF
>-|TRBV29-1|TRBD2|TRBJ2-5
TGCAGCGTCGCTGGGGCTAGCGGGATTTCGGAGACCCAGTACTTC
CSVAGASGISETQYF
>-|TRBV5-1|TRBD1|TRBJ1-2
TGCGCCAGCAGCTTTATAGGGACAGGGGGCCTTACCCGTGGCTACACCTTC
CASSFIGTGGLTRGYTF
>-|TRBV7-2|TRBD2|TRBJ2-3
TGTGCCAGCAGCTTAGGACTAGCGAGGGATACGCAGTATTTT
CASSLGLARDTQYF
>-|TRBV19|-|TRBJ2-5
TGTGCCAGTAGTATATCGGGGTTCCAAGAGACCCAGTACTTC
CASSISGFQETQYF
>-|TRBV6-5|-|TRBJ2-1
TGTGCCAGCAGTTACGTTTCTACACCTCTTGACAAGGAGCAGTTCTTC
CASSYVSTPLDKEQFF
>-|TRBV6-5|-|TRBJ2-7
TGTGCCAGCAGTTACTCTGGGGACTGGTCCTACGAGCAGTACTTC
CASSYSGDWSYEQYF
>-|TRBV5-1|TRBD1|TRBJ1-4
TGCGCCAGCAGCGCCGACAGGGATAGACTTGCAACTAATGAAAAACTGTTTTTT
CASSADRDRLATNEKLFF
>-|TRBV25-1|-|TRBJ2-3
TGTGCCAGCAGTCTAACGGGGGTTGCTAGCACAGATACGCAGTATTTT
CASSLTGVASTDTQYF
>-|TRBV4-1|-|TRBJ1-4
TGCGCCAGCAGCCAAGACTGGATTTCGGGAACTAATGAAAAACTGTTTTTT
CASSQDWISGTNEKLFF
>-|TRBV5-4|-|TRBJ2-7
TGTGCCAGCAGCTTGGGGGGCGGGAACGCCTACGAGCAGTACTTC
CASSLGGGNAYEQYF
>-|TRBV7-3|-|TRBJ2-5
TGTGCCAGCAGCGGAGACAGGGAGACCCAGTACTTC
CASSGDRETQYF
>-|TRBV15|-|TRBJ1-5
TGTGCCACCAGCCCAGGGCCGGACCTTGAGCTCGATCAGCCCCAGCATTTT
CATSPGPDLELDQPQHF
>-|TRBV7-9|TRBD1|TRBJ1-4
TGTGCCAGCACTCAGGGGGCAGGAAAACTGTTTTTT
CASTQGAGKLFF
>-|TRBV6-1|-|TRBJ1-4
TGTGCCAGCAGCATCGTCGCGAGGGGGGAAAAACTGTTTTTT
CASSIVARGEKLFF
>-|TRBV2|TRBD1|TRBJ2-1
TGTGCCAGCAGTGAACAGGGGACAGGGTTTTACCATGAGCAGTTCTTC
CASSEQGTGFYHEQFF
>-|TRBV5-1|-|TRBJ1-1
TGCGCCAGCAGCTTAACAGCCTCGAACACTGAAGCTTTCTTT
CASSLTASNTEAFF
>-|TRBV6-1|-|TRBJ1-4
TGTGCCAGCAGCCCAACGAGGACTAATGAAAAACTGTTTTTT
CASSPTRTNEKLFF
>-|TRBV27|-|TRBJ2-7
TGTGCCAGCGGCAGAATGGAGCAGTACTTC
CASGRMEQYF
>-|TRBV28|TRBD1|TRBJ1-5
TGTGCCAGCAGTTTATGGACAGGGGGCTCTAATCAGCCCCAGCATTTT
CASSLWTGGSNQPQHF
>-|TRBV5-1|-|TRBJ2-7
TGCGCCAGCAGCTTGGACCCGATATCCTACGAGCAGTACTTC
CASSLDPISYEQYF
>-|TRBV7-8|-|TRBJ2-2
TGTGCCAGCAGCTGGGGAGAGGGCGGGGAGCTGTTTTTT
CASSWGEGGELFF
>-|TRBV2|TRBD2|TRBJ2-2
TGTGCCAGCAGCAGCGGGAGTGTGGCCGGGGAGCTGTTTTTT
CASSSGSVAGELFF
>-|TRBV9|-|TRBJ1-5
TGTGCCAGCAGCGTAGGCCCAGGGTCAAGGGAGCCCCAGCATTTT
CASSVGPGSREPQHF
>-|TRBV5-6|TRBD2|TRBJ2-3
TGTGCCAGCAGCTCACTTTGGGGGGGGACAGATACGCAGTATTTT
CASSSLWGGTDTQYF
>-|TRBV27|TRBD1|TRBJ2-5
TGTGCCAGCAGTTTAGGGGGACAGGGTAGGAGAGAGACCCAGTACTTC
CASSLGGQGRRETQYF
>-|TRBV2|-|TRBJ2-1
TGTGCCAGCAGCCCCAAGCGGGCCGGTAATGAGCAGTTCTTC
CASSPKRAGNEQFF
>-|TRBV2|TRBD2|TRBJ2-5
TGTGCCAGCAGTCTTTCTAGCGGGGGGCTGGAGACCCAGTACTTC
CASSLSSGGLETQYF
>-|TRBV5-4|TRBD2|TRBJ2-6
TGTGCCAGCAGCTCCGGGACTAGCGGGGGGGCCGCTGGGGCCAACGTCCTGACTTTC
CASSSGTSGGAAGANVLTF
>-|TRBV9|TRBD1|TRBJ1-1
TGTGCCAGCAGCGTAGAACCGGGACAGACTTTGGCTTTCTTT
CASSVEPGQTLAFF
>-|TRBV2|-|TRBJ1-6
TGTGCCAGCAGTGTCATCGAAGGGGGAAACCTCCACTTT
CASSVIEGGNLHF
>-|TRBV4-1|-|TRBJ2-3
TGCGCCAGCAGCCAAGATCCGGGGTCTAGCACAGATACGCAGTATTTT
CASSQDPGSSTDTQYF
>-|TRBV30|TRBD1|TRBJ2-5
TGTGCCTGGAAAGGGACAGGACAAGAGACCCAGTACTTC
CAWKGTGQETQYF
>-|TRBV18|TRBD1|TRBJ2-3
TGTGCCAGCTCCCCTAAGACGACAGGGGGCACAGATACGCAGTATTTT
CASSPKTTGGTDTQYF
>-|TRBV25-1|-|TRBJ1-2
TGTGCCAGCAGTGAAGTACAGGGAAACTATGGCTACACCTTC
CASSEVQGNYGYTF
>-|TRBV10-3|TRBD1|TRBJ1-4
TGTGCCATCAGTTCGGGACAGGGGGATGAAAAACTGTTTTTT
CAISSGQGDEKLFF
>-|TRBV30|TRBD2|TRBJ2-1
TGTGCCTGGAGTACTAGCGGCTACAATGAGCAGTTCTTC
CAWSTSGYNEQFF
>-|TRBV2|TRBD1|TRBJ1-1
TGTGCCAGCAGTGAGTTTGACAGGGTCACTGAAGCTTTCTTT
CASSEFDRVTEAFF